These 26 T cell receptor beta chains were all obtained from the same sample, sequenced in a study of T cell changes during pregnancy in multiple sclerosis. Method: immunoSEQ multiplex PCR; TCRdb's copy keeps in-frame clones and lacks some. The table includes fewer than 85,000 clones, over 75% detected once. Sequenced here: peripheral blood, sampled before pregnancy. All receptors come from a female donor with multiple sclerosis, enrolled in a pregnancy study.

The chain is built from TRBV29-1 and TRBJ2-5; 9 bases match TRBD1. The CDR3 has 13 amino acids. Germline assignment: CDR1 SQVTM and CDR2 ANQGSEA. V lost 3 bases, J lost 7 bases, and 6 bases stayed unmatched. The DNA of the CDR3 is TGCAGCGTTGACCTACAGGGGGCGGGGACCCAGTACTTC. This gives the protein CSVDLQGAGTQYF.

The chain is built from TRBV27 and TRBJ2-5; TRBD2 might be the D (7 bases). V dropped 1 base and J dropped 1 base, with 13 bases sitting between them. The CDR3 has 16 residues. Germline V gene data show CDR1 as MNHEY and CDR2 as SMNVEV (reference sequence). DNA for the CDR3: TGTGCCAGCAGTTTATATGGGGGGGGCCGCCAAGAGACCCAGTACTTC. Its protein product is CASSLYGGGRQETQYF.

V usage is TRBV30 and J usage is TRBJ1-4, with TRBD1 identical over 7 bases. Looked up from germline, CDR1 is GTSNPN and CDR2 is SVGIG (reference sequence). The CDR3 runs 14 residues. The junction had 6 bases not matched to a gene; V was cut back by 1 base and J by 7 bases. CDR3 coding DNA: TGTGCCTGGAGTGCACTGGGGACAGTTGAAAAACTGTTTTTT. Translating it yields CAWSALGTVEKLFF.

The V gene is TRBV7-3, the J gene TRBJ2-6, with D maybe TRBD2 (5 bases). The ends were cut back, 3 bases at V and 3 bases at J, with 9 bases in the middle. The CDR3 has 15 residues. From germline, CDR1 is SGHTA and CDR2 FQGTGA. In nucleotides, the CDR3 is TGTGCCAGCAGCTTGGACGGGGTTGGGGCCAACGTCCTGACTTTC. It specifies CASSLDGVGANVLTF.

The chain uses TRBV19 and TRBJ2-5, with D tentatively TRBD1 (6 bases). Germline loops: CDR1 LNHDA, CDR2 SQIVND (reference sequence). The CDR3 has 16 residues. Trimming pared 1 base from V and 5 bases from J, leaving 17 bases between. In DNA, the CDR3 is TGTGCCAGTAGTATAGCTAATACAGGGTCGTGGGAGACCCAGTACTTC. As protein: CASSIANTGSWETQYF.

V usage is TRBV5-4 and J usage is TRBJ2-7, with 11 bases matching TRBD1. Trimming took 4 bases from V and 3 from J; bases not matched to a gene: 6. Germline assignment: CDR1 SGHNT and CDR2 YYREEE (reference sequence). The CDR3 is made up of 15 amino acids. As DNA, the CDR3 is TGTGCCAGCAGCCCAAGGACAGGGGGCGTCTACGAGCAGTACTTC. This translates into CASSPRTGGVYEQYF.

This clone showed up just a few times. This chain connects TRBV4-3 to TRBJ1-1; 11 bases line up with TRBD1. The CDR3 runs to 16 residues. Germline CDR1 reads LGHNA; CDR2 reads YSLEER. The J segment lost 4 bases and the V segment lost 0 bases, leaving 4 bases of the junction unmatched. The CDR3 here is CASSQDPGTGGTEAFF. As DNA, the CDR3 is TGCGCCAGCAGCCAAGATCCCGGGACAGGGGGCACTGAAGCTTTCTTT.

This CDR3 is CASSLFSSSMRTEAFF. The CDR3 nucleotides are TGTGCCAGCAGTTTATTTTCGAGCAGTATGAGGACTGAAGCTTTCTTT. The chain joins TRBV27 to TRBJ1-1, with D unresolved. This CDR3 comprises 16 residues. Trimming stripped 1 base from V and 5 bases from J, with 17 bases between. The germline gives CDR1 MNHEY, CDR2 SMNVEV (reference sequence).

The CDR3 loop is CAWASGKVPEFAQYF. The CDR3 DNA follows: TGTGCCTGGGCTAGCGGGAAGGTTCCTGAGTTCGCGCAGTATTTT. The J gene is TRBJ2-3, the V gene TRBV30; 9 bases map to TRBD2. The CDR3 length is 15 residues. Germline-derived CDR1 and CDR2 are GTSNPN and SVGIG (reference sequence). V trimming: 5 bases; J trimming: 10 bases; junction bases outside the gene matches: 16.

This clone was counted a single time. This sequence joins TRBV30 and TRBJ1-5; TRBD1 is a possible D gene (6 bases). The CDR3 sequence is 13 residues long. Trimming removed 1 base at V and 9 bases at J, with 13 bases between. Germline V gene lookup returns CDR1 GTSNPN and CDR2 SVGIG (reference sequence). CDR3 region: CAWSASGDRPQHF. CDR3 nucleotides: TGTGCCTGGAGTGCGTCAGGGGACCGGCCCCAGCATTTT.

The chain employs TRBV7-9 and TRBJ1-4; weak D call: TRBD1 (6 bases). Deletions cut 5 bases from V and 6 bases from J, with 16 bases between. The CDR3 runs 15 residues. Germline V gene data show CDR1 as SEHNR and CDR2 as FQNEAQ (reference sequence). The CDR3 region has the DNA TGTGCCAGCAGCCGACGGACAGTCCGACATGAAAAACTGTTTTTT. This codes for CASSRRTVRHEKLFF.

The chain couples TRBV28 to TRBJ1-2; 8 bases agree with TRBD1. Trimming took 10 bases from V and 3 from J; bases not matched to a gene: 7. The length of the CDR3 is 13 residues. Per the germline V gene, CDR1 is MDHEN and CDR2 is SYDVKM. The CDR3, as DNA: TGTGCCATCCACCTACAGGGGGACTATGGCTACACCTTC. Its protein product is CAIHLQGDYGYTF.

The chain uses TRBV5-6 and TRBJ2-1; 7 nucleotides line up with TRBD2. The CDR3 contains 15 residues. With V trimmed by 0 bases and J by 6 bases, 6 bases remained unmatched. Germline V gene sequence: CDR1 SGHDT, CDR2 YYEEEE. Here the CDR3 reads CASSLGWGGGNEQFF. In nucleotides, the CDR3 is TGTGCCAGCAGCTTGGGCTGGGGGGGAGGCAATGAGCAGTTCTTC.

The chain recombines TRBV30 with TRBJ1-1, with D perhaps TRBD1 (5 bases). V dropped 0 bases and J dropped 7 bases, with 9 bases sitting between them. CDR1 and CDR2 (germline): GTSNPN, SVGIG (reference sequence). CDR3 length: 12 amino acids. This CDR3 reads CAWSVGVGEAFF. CDR3 sequence (DNA): TGTGCCTGGAGTGTAGGGGTTGGTGAAGCTTTCTTT.

The V call is TRBV5-1, the J call TRBJ2-3, with 9 positions matching TRBD2. The CDR3 loop spans 16 amino acids. The J segment lost 0 bases and the V segment lost 5 bases, leaving 7 bases of the junction unmatched. CDR1 is SGHRS, CDR2 YFSETQ, per germline. The CDR3 reads CASRRPSGESTDTQYF. For the CDR3, the DNA is TGCGCCAGCAGACGACCTAGCGGGGAAAGCACAGATACGCAGTATTTT. The full variable domain, in which reference TRBV5-1 and TRBJ2-3 provide the parts outside the CDR3, is KAGVTQTPRYLIKTRGQQVTLSCSPISGHRSVSWYQQTPGQGLQFLFEYFSETQRNKGNFPGRFSGRQFSNSRSEMNVSTLELGDSALYLCASRRPSGESTDTQYFGPGTRLTVL.

The gene calls are TRBV28 and TRBJ1-1, with TRBD1 matching over 7 bases. The CDR3 has 16 residues. Germline V gives CDR1 MDHEN, CDR2 SYDVKM. The junction had 15 bases not matched to a gene; V was cut back by 7 bases and J by 4 bases. As DNA, the CDR3 is TGTGCCAGCAACCCAACGACGCTACAGGGGACCACTGAAGCTTTCTTT. Protein product: CASNPTTLQGTTEAFF. The complete variable domain, with remaining parts taken from reference TRBV28 and TRBJ1-1, reads DVKVTQSSRYLVKRTGEKVFLECVQDMDHENMFWYRQDPGLGLRLIYFSYDVKMKEKGDIPEGYSVSREKKERFSLILESASTNQTSMYLCASNPTTLQGTTEAFFGQGTRLTVV.

This sequence joins TRBV4-1 and TRBJ1-2, with a possible D match to TRBD1 (5 bases). V was cut by 0 bases and J by 3 bases, with 17 bases left in between. CDR3 length: 17 residues. Per the germline V gene, CDR1 is MGHRA and CDR2 is YSYEKL. CDR3 sequence reads: CASSQDTLGVGDYGYTF. DNA for the CDR3: TGCGCCAGCAGCCAAGATACTTTAGGGGTCGGCGACTATGGCTACACCTTC.

The chain links TRBV11-2 to TRBJ2-7; TRBD2 aligns across 10 bases. The trim removed 2 bases at V and 1 base at J, leaving 2 bases unmatched. The germline V gene encodes CDR1 SGHAT and CDR2 FQNNGV. The CDR3 runs to 15 residues. The CDR3, as DNA: TGTGCCAGCAGCTTACTAGCGGGGGCTTCCTACGAGCAGTACTTC. Translated: CASSLLAGASYEQYF.

The V call is TRBV10-1, the J call TRBJ2-3; D gene ambiguous. V was shortened by 2 bases and J by 5 bases, with 5 bases between the two germline ends. CDR1 is WNHNN and CDR2 is SYGVQD in the germline V gene (reference sequence). The CDR3 runs 12 residues. The CDR3 coding sequence is TGCGCCAGCAGTGAGATCGGAGATACGCAGTATTTT. It codes for CASSEIGDTQYF.

The chain links TRBV7-3 to TRBJ1-1; D possibly corresponds to TRBD1 (6 bases). With 6 bases removed from V and 0 bases from J, the gap between germline ends came to 8 bases. Germline lookup yields CDR1 SGHTA and CDR2 FQGTGA. This CDR3 is built from 13 residues. CDR3 protein: CASRRTVNTEAFF. Here the CDR3 DNA reads TGTGCCAGCAGGCGGACAGTGAACACTGAAGCTTTCTTT.

The V gene is TRBV5-6, the J gene TRBJ2-3; TRBD1 matches 8 bases. This CDR3 is 17 amino acids long. From germline, CDR1 is SGHDT and CDR2 YYEEEE. V lost 2 bases and J lost 4; bases outside the gene matches: 12. CDR3 bases: TGTGCCAGCAGCTTCCGGGACAGGCCCGATGGGGCAGATACGCAGTATTTT. This codes for CASSFRDRPDGADTQYF.

The chain combines TRBV6-5 with TRBJ1-1, with D possibly being TRBD1 (6 bases). The CDR3 consists of 12 residues. Trimming left V 6 bases short and J 9 bases short, with 14 bases between. Germline V gene lookup returns CDR1 MNHEY and CDR2 SVGAGI. DNA of the CDR3: TGTGCCAGCAGACCTTGGCAGGGGAAAGCTTTCTTT. Translation: CASRPWQGKAFF.

V is TRBV7-3 and J is TRBJ2-1, with unresolved D. The germline V gene has CDR1 SGHTA and CDR2 FQGTGA. This CDR3 has 13 amino acids. V shed 2 bases and J shed 4 bases, with 6 bases lying between them. CDR3 sequence reads: CASSLDGYNEQFF. The CDR3 region has the DNA TGTGCCAGCAGCTTAGACGGGTACAATGAGCAGTTCTTC.

The J gene is TRBJ1-3, the V gene TRBV9, with 7 bases matching TRBD1. V lost 3 bases to trimming and J lost 3 bases; unmatched junction nucleotides: 6. The CDR3 consists of 15 residues. Per germline, CDR1 SGDLS and CDR2 YYNGEE. DNA of the CDR3: TGTGCCAGCAGCGACCAACAGGGGTATGGAAACACCATATATTTT. It is translated as CASSDQQGYGNTIYF.

This chain uses TRBV7-9 with TRBJ1-5; no definite D call. The CDR3 is 16 amino acids. V lost 6 bases to trimming and J lost 4 bases, with 19 bases between them. The germline V gene has CDR1 SEHNR and CDR2 FQNEAQ (reference sequence). The CDR3 region is CASSSSSGRENQPQHF. CDR3 in DNA: TGTGCCAGCAGTTCTTCATCCGGGAGGGAGAATCAGCCCCAGCATTTT.

The rearrangement joins TRBV9 to TRBJ1-5; 10 bases are a match to TRBD1. The CDR3 loop spans 15 amino acids. The germline gives CDR1 SGDLS, CDR2 YYNGEE. V lost 4 bases and J lost 1; bases outside the gene matches: 2. The CDR3 protein is CASSSGQGSNQPQHF. CDR3 bases: TGTGCCAGCAGCTCGGGACAGGGGAGCAATCAGCCCCAGCATTTT.